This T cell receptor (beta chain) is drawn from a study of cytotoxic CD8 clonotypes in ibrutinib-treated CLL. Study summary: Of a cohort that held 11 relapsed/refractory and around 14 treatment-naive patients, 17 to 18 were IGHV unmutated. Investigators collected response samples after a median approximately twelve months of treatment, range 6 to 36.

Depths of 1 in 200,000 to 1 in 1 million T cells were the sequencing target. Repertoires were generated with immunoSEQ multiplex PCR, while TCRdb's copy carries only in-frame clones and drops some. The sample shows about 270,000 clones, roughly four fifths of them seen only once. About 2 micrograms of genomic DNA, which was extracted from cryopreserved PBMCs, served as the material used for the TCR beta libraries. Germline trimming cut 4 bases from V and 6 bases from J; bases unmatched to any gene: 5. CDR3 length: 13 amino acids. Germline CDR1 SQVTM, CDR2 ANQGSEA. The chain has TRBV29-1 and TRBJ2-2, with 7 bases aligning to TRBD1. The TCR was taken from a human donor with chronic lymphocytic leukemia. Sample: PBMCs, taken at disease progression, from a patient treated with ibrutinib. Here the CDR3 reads CSVVQGLPGELFF. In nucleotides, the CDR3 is TGCAGCGTTGTACAGGGGTTGCCCGGGGAGCTGTTTTTT.